The 8 T cell receptor beta chains in this list originate from one sample, sequenced in a study of radiotherapy plus CTLA-4 blockade in lung cancer. The table came from immunoSEQ multiplex PCR; TCRdb's copy has only in-frame clones and leaves some out. The table lists about 80,000 clones, about four fifths of them singletons, with about 0.79% in the top ten. This sample comprised peripheral blood, obtained from a patient treated with radiotherapy plus ipilimumab. The origin of the receptors is a human donor with non-small cell lung cancer who had stable disease on radiotherapy plus ipilimumab.

This clone was seen just once. The chain couples TRBV9 to TRBJ2-3, with a tentative D call TRBD2 (6 bases). There are 12 residues in the CDR3. Per the germline V gene, CDR1 is SGDLS and CDR2 is YYNGEE. V shed 3 bases and J shed 5 bases, with 7 bases lying between them. The CDR3 coding sequence is TGTGCCAGCAGCGACGGGGGAGATACGCAGTATTTT. Its translation: CASSDGGDTQYF.

The chain uses TRBV14 and TRBJ2-5; D assignment may be TRBD1 or TRBD2 (5 bases each). Looked up from germline, CDR1 is SGHDN and CDR2 is FVKESK. There are 13 residues in the CDR3. Trimming left V 3 bases short and J 5 bases short, with 10 bases between. The DNA for the CDR3 is TGTGCCAGCAGCCAGAGGGGCCCGGAGACCCAGTACTTC. Translating gives CASSQRGPETQYF.

The CDR3 DNA sequence: TGTGCCAGCAGCTCGCTAGGAGGACAGAGCCCTGGAAACACCATATATTTT. It encodes CASSSLGGQSPGNTIYF. The rearrangement joins TRBV9 to TRBJ1-3; weak D call: TRBD1 (6 bases). In germline, CDR1 is SGDLS, CDR2 YYNGEE. V was cut by 4 bases and J by 2 bases, with 19 bases left in between. The CDR3 runs 17 residues.

The chain joins TRBV5-1 to TRBJ2-7, with D possibly being TRBD1 (6 bases). Trimming cost V 4 bases and J 6 bases, with 11 bases left between them. Germline lookup yields CDR1 SGHRS and CDR2 YFSETQ. The length of the CDR3 is 12 residues. The CDR3 DNA follows: TGCGCCAGCAGCCTACAGGGAAGCGAGCAGTACTTC. The encoded protein is CASSLQGSEQYF.

This chain uses TRBV9 with TRBJ1-5, with a tentative D call TRBD1 (6 bases). V gave up 0 bases and J gave up 8 bases, with 18 bases separating them. CDR3 length equals 16 residues. From germline, CDR1 is SGDLS and CDR2 YYNGEE. CDR3 amino acids: CASSVGSGRGEEPQHF. DNA for the CDR3: TGTGCCAGCAGCGTAGGAAGCGGCAGGGGAGAAGAGCCCCAGCATTTT. The full variable domain, completed using reference TRBV9 and TRBJ1-5, is DSGVTQTPKHLITATGQRVTLRCSPRSGDLSVYWYQQSLDQGLQFLIQYYNGEERAKGNILERFSAQQFPDLHSELNLSSLELGDSALYFCASSVGSGRGEEPQHFGDGTRLSIL.

The chain employs TRBV6-1 and TRBJ2-5; D possibly matches TRBD1 or TRBD2 (5 bases each). Germline V gene lookup returns CDR1 MNHNS and CDR2 SASEGT. The V end was cut by 6 bases, the J end by 5 bases, with 16 bases between. This CDR3 region has 14 residues. This CDR3 reads CASRGPGDWETQYF. In DNA, the CDR3 is TGTGCCAGCAGGGGACCCGGGGATTGGGAGACCCAGTACTTC.

The CDR3 sequence: CASSPTSGGRGEQFF. The DNA for the CDR3 is TGTGCCAGCAGCCCAACTAGCGGGGGGAGAGGGGAGCAGTTCTTC. The chain joins TRBV9 to TRBJ2-1; 12 nucleotides agree with TRBD2. This CDR3 has 15 amino acids. Trimming took 4 bases from V and 10 from J; bases not matched to a gene: 9. Germline V lookup: CDR1 SGDLS, CDR2 YYNGEE.

This chain connects TRBV5-1 to TRBJ2-2; maybe TRBD1 (5 bases). Trimming left V 4 bases short and J 6 bases short, with 16 bases between. This CDR3 is 15 amino acids long. CDR1 is SGHRS, CDR2 YFSETQ, per germline. CDR3 protein: CASSAGPSRAGELFF. For the CDR3, the DNA is TGCGCCAGCAGCGCCGGGCCCTCCAGGGCCGGGGAGCTGTTTTTT.